The 10 T cell receptor beta chains presented below share a single source sample, sequenced in a study of shared clonotypes between healthy human individuals. The method was immunoSEQ multiplex PCR; TCRdb's version includes in-frame clones alone and lacks a portion of them. Of under 2.5 million clones detected, about 90% appear once; the ten largest clones hold approximately 0.39%. Sequencing was carried out using naive CD4+ T cells from PBMCs. As for subset: CD45RA+ positively selected. Source of these receptors: a man aged 18 to 30 in good health. Some clones in this sample may be carry-over from other donors' samples.

The chain uses TRBV20-1 and TRBJ1-4; no firm D call. This CDR3 comprises 11 residues. V lost 5 bases, J lost 2 bases, and 3 bases lay in between. The V gene's germline CDR1 is DFQATT and CDR2 SNEGSKA (reference sequence). CDR3 residues: CSAPTNEKLFF. The CDR3 DNA is TGCAGTGCTCCTACTAATGAAAAACTGTTTTTT.

The chain combines TRBV5-5 with TRBJ1-2; 8 bases align to TRBD1. CDR3 length: 13 residues. With V trimmed by 5 bases and J by 8 bases, 8 bases remained unmatched. CDR1 SGHKS and CDR2 YYEKEE come from the germline V gene (reference sequence). CDR3 amino acids: CASRGQGVGGYTF. The CDR3 coding sequence is TGTGCCAGCAGAGGACAGGGCGTAGGAGGCTACACCTTC.

The chain uses TRBV4-1 and TRBJ2-2, with D perhaps given as TRBD1 or TRBD2 (5 bases each). The CDR3 sequence is 18 residues long. V was shortened by 3 bases and J by 3 bases, with 20 bases between the two germline ends. CDR1 is MGHRA and CDR2 is YSYEKL in the germline V gene. CDR3 amino acids: CASSHGTVRDTYTGELFF. The CDR3 DNA follows: TGCGCCAGCAGCCACGGGACGGTTCGGGATACCTACACCGGGGAGCTGTTTTTT.

V gene TRBV11-2 combines with J gene TRBJ2-2; a possible D gene is TRBD1 (5 bases). Germline V CDR1 and CDR2: SGHAT, FQNNGV. V was pared by 5 bases and J by 5 bases, with 21 bases between. The CDR3 contains 17 residues. Here the CDR3 reads CASSARVLPLGTGELFF. As DNA, the CDR3 is TGTGCCAGCAGCGCCAGGGTTCTCCCGCTGGGTACCGGGGAGCTGTTTTTT.

This chain's CDR3 is CASSYGGSKTF. CDR3 DNA: TGTGCCAGCAGTTACGGGGGGAGTAAGACCTTC. The chain employs TRBV6-5 and TRBJ1-2; a possible D gene is TRBD1 (5 bases). Between the trimmed V and J ends, which lost 2 bases and 14 bases, there was a span of 12 bases. The CDR3 has 11 amino acids. Germline loops: CDR1 MNHEY, CDR2 SVGAGI.

The chain combines TRBV4-3 with TRBJ1-3; D might be TRBD1 (6 bases). V shed 0 bases and J shed 4 bases, with 13 bases lying between them. This CDR3 has 16 residues. Germline assignment: CDR1 LGHNA and CDR2 YSLEER. CDR3 sequence reads: CASSQEPAQGGNTIYF. The CDR3 DNA is TGCGCCAGCAGCCAAGAACCGGCCCAGGGGGGAAACACCATATATTTT.

This rearrangement joins TRBV4-2 to TRBJ2-1, with a possible D match to TRBD2 (7 bases). The CDR3 loop spans 15 amino acids. Trimming shortened V by 0 bases and J by 7 bases, and 13 bases separated the two germline ends. Germline CDR1 is LGHNA and CDR2 is YNFKEQ. The CDR3 DNA follows: TGTGCCAGCAGCCAAGAGAGGGGGAGGGGGAATGAGCAGTTCTTC. This gives the protein CASSQERGRGNEQFF.

This sequence joins TRBV27 and TRBJ2-1; 9 nucleotides align to TRBD1. V trimming: 4 bases; J trimming: 8 bases; junction bases outside the gene matches: 12. Germline loops: CDR1 MNHEY, CDR2 SMNVEV (reference sequence). This CDR3 comprises 16 residues. The CDR3 DNA is TGTGCCAGCAGTTCACGACCCGGACAGGGGAACCATGAGCAGTTCTTC. Residues: CASSSRPGQGNHEQFF.

A remark on this clone: Other DNA sequences of this sample code for an identical CDR3. V usage is TRBV29-1 and J usage is TRBJ2-3, with D perhaps TRBD1 (6 bases). The germline CDR1 and CDR2 sequences are SQVTM and ANQGSEA. The germline V and J ends were trimmed by 6 bases and 3 bases, with 13 bases remaining between them. The CDR3 is 13 residues long. CDR3 in DNA: TGCAGCGTCGGACAGAGACTAACAGATACGCAGTATTTT. Its protein product is CSVGQRLTDTQYF.

CDR3 DNA sequence: TGTGCCAGCCAGACCGGGAGTGGCGAGCAGTACTTC. Translating gives CASQTGSGEQYF. The chain couples TRBV6-5 to TRBJ2-5, with D tentatively TRBD2 (6 bases). The tail of the sequence fits TRBJ2-7 better, so the J call may be wrong. Germline CDR1 MNHEY, CDR2 SVGAGI. The CDR3 spans 12 residues.